This entry lists 10 T cell receptor beta chains sequenced from one sample in a study of shared clonotypes between healthy human individuals. Clones were sequenced by immunoSEQ multiplex PCR, and TCRdb holds only the in-frame ones, with some missing. The top ten hold over 1% of the sample, which has 1,500,000 or so clones, 95% to 97% seen once. Sequencing input: naive CD4+ T cells sorted from blood. The subset was: CD45RA+ positively selected. The receptors shown here come from a man in his thirties or forties in good health.

This chain links TRBV2 with TRBJ2-7, with 9 positions matching TRBD2. The junction had 9 bases not matched to a gene; V was cut back by 5 bases and J by 4 bases. The CDR3 totals 15 residues. The germline V gene has CDR1 SNHLY and CDR2 FYNNEI. CDR3 protein: CASSPRLAEGYEQYF. The DNA for the CDR3 is TGTGCCAGCAGTCCCAGACTAGCGGAGGGATACGAGCAGTACTTC.

This chain joins TRBV29-1 and TRBJ1-5; a weak D match, TRBD1 (5 bases). The CDR3 spans 13 residues. V lost 5 bases to trimming and J lost 6 bases, with 14 bases between them. The germline gives CDR1 SQVTM, CDR2 ANQGSEA. The CDR3 protein is CSVRGAPSQPQHF. In DNA, the CDR3 is TGCAGCGTTCGTGGGGCACCTAGTCAGCCCCAGCATTTT.

J is TRBJ2-1 and V is TRBV2; no firm D call. There are 14 residues in the CDR3. CDR1 SNHLY and CDR2 FYNNEI come from the germline V gene. V was clipped by 3 bases and J by 7 bases, with 13 bases between them. CDR3 nucleotide sequence: TGTGCCAGCAGTGACAGGAAAACTTCAAATGAGCAGTTCTTC. Encoded protein: CASSDRKTSNEQFF.

The CDR3 spells CASRPGGATGELFF. CDR3 DNA: TGTGCCAGCAGGCCTGGAGGAGCCACCGGGGAGCTGTTTTTT. The genes are TRBV28 and TRBJ2-2; TRBD2 is a possible D gene (5 bases). CDR1 MDHEN and CDR2 SYDVKM come from the germline V gene. Deletions cut 6 bases from V and 4 bases from J, with 12 bases between. This CDR3 is 14 amino acids long.

The chain recombines TRBV2 with TRBJ2-7, with 13 positions matching TRBD2. The CDR3 spans 15 residues. Germline loops: CDR1 SNHLY, CDR2 FYNNEI. V was clipped by 7 bases and J by 3 bases; unmatched bases: 6. The CDR3 region has the DNA TGTGCCAGCACCAAAGGGACTAGCGGGATCTACGAGCAGTACTTC. It is translated as CASTKGTSGIYEQYF.

V and J are TRBV18 and TRBJ1-4; no reliable D call. Germline V gives CDR1 KGHSH, CDR2 LQKENI. Trimming pared 3 bases from V and 3 bases from J, leaving 8 bases between. The CDR3 totals 14 residues. CDR3 DNA: TGTGCCAGCTCACCCTTAGGGTCTAATGAAAAACTGTTTTTT. Translation gives CASSPLGSNEKLFF.

This rearrangement joins TRBV28 to TRBJ1-4; D is uncertain. This CDR3 comprises 15 residues. The V end was cut by 4 bases, the J end by 6 bases, with 15 bases between. Germline CDR1 is MDHEN and CDR2 is SYDVKM. The CDR3 DNA reads TGTGCCAGCAGTTCCTACAGTGGATTTCATGAAAAACTGTTTTTT. Residues: CASSSYSGFHEKLFF.

This sequence joins TRBV10-1 and TRBJ1-1; D remains unclear. CDR3 length equals 12 residues. Germline V CDR1 and CDR2: WNHNN, SYGVQD (reference sequence). V was cut by 3 bases and J by 7 bases, with 9 bases left in between. The CDR3 bases are TGCGCCAGCAGTGATTCACCGAGTGAAGCTTTCTTT. It encodes CASSDSPSEAFF.

This chain joins TRBV7-9 and TRBJ2-5, with D perhaps TRBD1 (5 bases). The CDR3 is made up of 15 amino acids. Trimming stripped 5 bases from V and 5 bases from J, with 18 bases between. Germline V gene data show CDR1 as SEHNR and CDR2 as FQNEAQ (reference sequence). DNA for the CDR3: TGTGCCAGCAGCCCCGATGGACACCGCCGGGAGACCCAGTACTTC. Amino acids: CASSPDGHRRETQYF.

In its sample, this clone was seen a few times. The chain couples TRBV28 to TRBJ1-4; 10 positions match TRBD1. CDR3 length: 15 amino acids. Losses at the gene ends were 3 bases for V and 10 bases for J; bases not matched to a gene: 8. Germline CDR1 MDHEN, CDR2 SYDVKM. The CDR3 region has the DNA TGTGCCAGCAGTTTTTACTGGACAGGGGGTGGAAAACTGTTTTTT. Amino acids: CASSFYWTGGGKLFF.